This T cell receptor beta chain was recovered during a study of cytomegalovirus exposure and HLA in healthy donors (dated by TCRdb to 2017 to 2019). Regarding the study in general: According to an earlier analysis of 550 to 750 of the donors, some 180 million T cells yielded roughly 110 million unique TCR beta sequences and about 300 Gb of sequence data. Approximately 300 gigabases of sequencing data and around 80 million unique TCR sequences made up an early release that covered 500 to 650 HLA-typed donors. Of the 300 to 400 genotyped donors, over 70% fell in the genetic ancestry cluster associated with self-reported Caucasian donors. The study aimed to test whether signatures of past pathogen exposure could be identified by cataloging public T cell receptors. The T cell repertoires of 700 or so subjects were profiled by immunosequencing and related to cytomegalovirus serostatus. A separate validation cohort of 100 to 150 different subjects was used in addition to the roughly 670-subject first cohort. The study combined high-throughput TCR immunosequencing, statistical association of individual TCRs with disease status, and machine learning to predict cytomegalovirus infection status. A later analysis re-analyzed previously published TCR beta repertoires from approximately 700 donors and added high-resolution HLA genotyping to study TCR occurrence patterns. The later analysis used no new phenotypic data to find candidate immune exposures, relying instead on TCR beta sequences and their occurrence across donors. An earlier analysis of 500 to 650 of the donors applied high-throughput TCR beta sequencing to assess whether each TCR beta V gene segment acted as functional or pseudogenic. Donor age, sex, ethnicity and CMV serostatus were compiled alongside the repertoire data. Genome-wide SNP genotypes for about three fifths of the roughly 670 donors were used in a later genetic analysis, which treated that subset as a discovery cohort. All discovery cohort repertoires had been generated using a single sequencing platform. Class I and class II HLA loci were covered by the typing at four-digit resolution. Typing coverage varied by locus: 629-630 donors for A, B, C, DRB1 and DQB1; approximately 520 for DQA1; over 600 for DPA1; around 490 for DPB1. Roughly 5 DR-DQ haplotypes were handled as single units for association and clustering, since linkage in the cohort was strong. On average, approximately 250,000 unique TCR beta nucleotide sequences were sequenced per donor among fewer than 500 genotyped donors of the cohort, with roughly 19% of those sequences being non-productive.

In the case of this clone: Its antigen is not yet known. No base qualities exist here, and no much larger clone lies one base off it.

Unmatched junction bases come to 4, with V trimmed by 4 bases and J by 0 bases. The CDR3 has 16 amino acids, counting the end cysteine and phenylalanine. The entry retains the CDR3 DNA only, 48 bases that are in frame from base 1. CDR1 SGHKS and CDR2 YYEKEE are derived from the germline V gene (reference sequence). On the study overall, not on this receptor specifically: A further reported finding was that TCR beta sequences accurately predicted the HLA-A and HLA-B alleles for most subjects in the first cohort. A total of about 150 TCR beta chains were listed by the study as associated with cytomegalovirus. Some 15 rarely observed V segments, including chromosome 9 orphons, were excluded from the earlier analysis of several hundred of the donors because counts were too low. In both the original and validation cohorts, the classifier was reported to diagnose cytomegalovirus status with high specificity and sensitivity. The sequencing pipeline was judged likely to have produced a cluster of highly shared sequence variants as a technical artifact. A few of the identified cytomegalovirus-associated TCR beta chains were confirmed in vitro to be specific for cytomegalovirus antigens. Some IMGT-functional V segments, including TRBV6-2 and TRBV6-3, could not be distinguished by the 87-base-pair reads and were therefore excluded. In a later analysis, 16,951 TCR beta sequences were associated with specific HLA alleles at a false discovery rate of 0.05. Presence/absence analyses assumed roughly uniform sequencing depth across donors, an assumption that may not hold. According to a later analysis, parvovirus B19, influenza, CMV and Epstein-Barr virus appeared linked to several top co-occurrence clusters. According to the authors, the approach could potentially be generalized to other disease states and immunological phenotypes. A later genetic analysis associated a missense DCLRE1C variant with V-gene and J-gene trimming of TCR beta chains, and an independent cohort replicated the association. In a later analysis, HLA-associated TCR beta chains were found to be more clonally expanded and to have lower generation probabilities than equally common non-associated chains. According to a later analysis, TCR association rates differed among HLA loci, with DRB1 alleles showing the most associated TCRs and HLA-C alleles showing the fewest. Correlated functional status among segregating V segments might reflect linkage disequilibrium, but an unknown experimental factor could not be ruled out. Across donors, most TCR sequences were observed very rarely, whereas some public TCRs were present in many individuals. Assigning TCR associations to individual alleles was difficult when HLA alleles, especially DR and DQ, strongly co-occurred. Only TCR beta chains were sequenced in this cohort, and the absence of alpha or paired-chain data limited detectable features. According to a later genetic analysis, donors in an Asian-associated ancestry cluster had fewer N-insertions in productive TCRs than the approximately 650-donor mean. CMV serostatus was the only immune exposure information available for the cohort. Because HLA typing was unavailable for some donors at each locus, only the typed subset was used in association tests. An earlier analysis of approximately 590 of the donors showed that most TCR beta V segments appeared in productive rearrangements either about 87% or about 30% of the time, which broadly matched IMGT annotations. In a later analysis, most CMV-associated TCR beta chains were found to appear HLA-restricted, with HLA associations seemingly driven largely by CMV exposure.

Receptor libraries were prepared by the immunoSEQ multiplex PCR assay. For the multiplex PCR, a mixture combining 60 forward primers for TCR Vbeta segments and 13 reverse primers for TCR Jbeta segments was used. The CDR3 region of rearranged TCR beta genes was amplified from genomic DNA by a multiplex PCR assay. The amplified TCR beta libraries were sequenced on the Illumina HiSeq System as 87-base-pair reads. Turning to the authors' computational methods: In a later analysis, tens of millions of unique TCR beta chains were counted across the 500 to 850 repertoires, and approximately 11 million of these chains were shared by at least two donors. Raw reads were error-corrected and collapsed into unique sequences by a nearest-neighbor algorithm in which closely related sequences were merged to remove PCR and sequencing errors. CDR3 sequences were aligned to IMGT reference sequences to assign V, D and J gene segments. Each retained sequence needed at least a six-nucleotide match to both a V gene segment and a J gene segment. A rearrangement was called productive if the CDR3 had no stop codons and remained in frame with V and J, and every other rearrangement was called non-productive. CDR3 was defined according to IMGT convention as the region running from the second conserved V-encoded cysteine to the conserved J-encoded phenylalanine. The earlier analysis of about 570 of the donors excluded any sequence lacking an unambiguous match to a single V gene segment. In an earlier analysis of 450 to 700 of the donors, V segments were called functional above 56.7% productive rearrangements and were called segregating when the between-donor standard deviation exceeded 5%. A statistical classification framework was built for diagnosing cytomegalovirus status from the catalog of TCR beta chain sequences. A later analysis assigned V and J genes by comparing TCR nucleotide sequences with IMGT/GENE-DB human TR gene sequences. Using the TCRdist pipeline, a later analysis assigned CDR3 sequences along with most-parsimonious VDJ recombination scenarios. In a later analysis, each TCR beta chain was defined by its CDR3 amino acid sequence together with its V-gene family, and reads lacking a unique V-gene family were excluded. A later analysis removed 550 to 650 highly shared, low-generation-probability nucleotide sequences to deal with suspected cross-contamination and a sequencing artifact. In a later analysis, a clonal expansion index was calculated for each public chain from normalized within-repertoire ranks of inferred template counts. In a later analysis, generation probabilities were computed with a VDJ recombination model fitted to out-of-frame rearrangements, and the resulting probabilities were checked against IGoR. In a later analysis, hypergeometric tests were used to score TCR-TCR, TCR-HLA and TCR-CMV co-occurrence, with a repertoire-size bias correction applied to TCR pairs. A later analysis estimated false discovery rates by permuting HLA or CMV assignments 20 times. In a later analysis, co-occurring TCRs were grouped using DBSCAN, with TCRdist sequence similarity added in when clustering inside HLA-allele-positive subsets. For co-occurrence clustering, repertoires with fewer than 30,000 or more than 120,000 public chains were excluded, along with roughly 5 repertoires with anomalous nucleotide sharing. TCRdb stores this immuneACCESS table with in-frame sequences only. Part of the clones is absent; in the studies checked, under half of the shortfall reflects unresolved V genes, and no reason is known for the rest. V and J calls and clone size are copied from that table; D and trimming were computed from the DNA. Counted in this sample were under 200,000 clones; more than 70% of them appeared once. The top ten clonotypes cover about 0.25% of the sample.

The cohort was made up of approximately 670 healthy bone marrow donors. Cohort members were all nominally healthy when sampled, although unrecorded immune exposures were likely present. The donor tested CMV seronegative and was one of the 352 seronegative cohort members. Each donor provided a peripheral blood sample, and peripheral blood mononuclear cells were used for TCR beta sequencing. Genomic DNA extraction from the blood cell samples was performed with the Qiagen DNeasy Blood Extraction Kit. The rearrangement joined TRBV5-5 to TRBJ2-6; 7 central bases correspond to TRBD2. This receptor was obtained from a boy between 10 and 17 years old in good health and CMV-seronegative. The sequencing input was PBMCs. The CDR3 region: CASSRGVISGANVLTF. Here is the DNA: TGTGCCAGCAGCCGGGGGGTAATCTCTGGGGCCAACGTCCTGACTTTC. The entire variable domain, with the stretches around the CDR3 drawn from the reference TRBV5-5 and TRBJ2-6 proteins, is DAGVTQSPTHLIKTRGQQVTLRCSPISGHKSVSWYQQVLGQGPQFIFQYYEKEERGRGNFPDRFSARQFPNYSSELNVNALLLGDSALYLCASSRGVISGANVLTFGAGSRLTVL.